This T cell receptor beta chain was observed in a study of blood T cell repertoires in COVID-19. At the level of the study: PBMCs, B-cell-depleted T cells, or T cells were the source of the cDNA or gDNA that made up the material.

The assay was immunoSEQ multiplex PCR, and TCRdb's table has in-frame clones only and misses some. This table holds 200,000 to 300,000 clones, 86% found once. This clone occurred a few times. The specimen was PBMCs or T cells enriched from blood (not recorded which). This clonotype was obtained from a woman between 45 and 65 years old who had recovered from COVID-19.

The CDR3 bases are TGTGCCTGGAGTGGTATGGGGGGAAGACTCTCACCCCTCCACTTT. Amino acid sequence: CAWSGMGGRLSPLHF. The genes are TRBV30 and TRBJ1-6, with D possibly TRBD1 on 5 matching bases. The CDR3 spans 15 residues. Trimming removed 1 base from V and 10 bases from J, with 17 bases in between. Germline CDR1 is GTSNPN and CDR2 is SVGIG (reference sequence).